A single sample gave rise to the 29 T cell receptor beta chains below, sequenced in a study of shared clonotypes between healthy human individuals. TCRdb keeps only in-frame clones here, not all; method: immunoSEQ multiplex PCR. The table has roughly 650,000 clones, 97% seen once. Sample: naive CD4+ T cells sorted from blood. Subset here: CD45RA+ positively selected. The receptors derive from a woman aged 30 to 39 in good health.

The J gene is TRBJ2-2, the V gene TRBV7-4; TRBD1 matches at 10 bases. CDR1 SGHVT and CDR2 SQSDAQ come from the germline V gene. The trim removed 5 bases at V and 5 bases at J, leaving 8 bases unmatched. The CDR3 is 16 amino acids. DNA for the CDR3: TGTGCCAGCAGCCAGGGGAGGGACAGGGGTACCGGGGAGCTGTTTTTT. Amino acids: CASSQGRDRGTGELFF.

The chain combines TRBV7-9 with TRBJ2-5; D is undetermined. Deletions cut 6 bases from V and 4 bases from J, with 12 bases between. This CDR3 region has 13 residues. Germline loops: CDR1 SEHNR, CDR2 FQNEAQ (reference sequence). The CDR3 region has the DNA TGTGCCAGCAGGACCGGGTACAGAGAGACCCAGTACTTC. Encoded protein: CASRTGYRETQYF.

The chain employs TRBV5-1 and TRBJ1-4; 10 bases fit TRBD1. The CDR3 runs 17 residues. Germline V CDR1 and CDR2: SGHRS, YFSETQ. V shed 2 bases, J shed 6 bases, and the junction held 10 bases outside the gene matches. CDR3 sequence (DNA): TGCGCCAGCAGCTTAGGGACAGGGGCCGACACCTATGAAAAACTGTTTTTT. Its translation is CASSLGTGADTYEKLFF. Full variable domain (missing parts from reference TRBV5-1 and TRBJ1-4): KAGVTQTPRYLIKTRGQQVTLSCSPISGHRSVSWYQQTPGQGLQFLFEYFSETQRNKGNFPGRFSGRQFSNSRSEMNVSTLELGDSALYLCASSLGTGADTYEKLFFGSGTQLSVL.

The V and J genes are TRBV27 and TRBJ1-1; D uncertain. Trimming pared 5 bases from V and 0 bases from J, leaving 7 bases between. The germline V gene has CDR1 MNHEY and CDR2 SMNVEV (reference sequence). This CDR3 spans 13 amino acids. The CDR3: CASSPHLNTEAFF. As DNA, the CDR3 is TGTGCCAGCAGTCCTCATTTGAACACTGAAGCTTTCTTT.

The chain couples TRBV6-1 to TRBJ1-4, with TRBD1 matching over 7 bases. The CDR3 loop spans 15 amino acids. CDR1 and CDR2 from the germline V gene are MNHNS and SASEGT. The V segment lost 6 bases and the J segment 3 bases; nucleotides outside the gene matches: 7. The CDR3 region has the DNA TGTGCCAGCAGACCCCCAGGGGGTCCTAATGAAAAACTGTTTTTT. It is translated as CASRPPGGPNEKLFF.

This chain joins TRBV4-1 and TRBJ1-5, with D unresolved. The ends were cut back, 3 bases at V and 1 base at J, with 19 bases in the middle. The CDR3 runs to 18 residues. Germline CDR1 and CDR2: MGHRA and YSYEKL. The CDR3 loop reads CASSHPGIAGWSNQPQHF. CDR3 nucleotides: TGCGCCAGCAGCCACCCCGGGATCGCTGGATGGAGCAATCAGCCCCAGCATTTT.

This clone was seen just once. V gene TRBV27 combines with J gene TRBJ1-1; 10 positions agree with TRBD1. CDR1 MNHEY and CDR2 SMNVEV come from the germline V gene (reference sequence). The CDR3 extends over 16 amino acids. The ends lost 6 bases at V and 5 bases at J; junction bases unmatched: 12. The CDR3 DNA follows: TGTGCCAGCAGAAGGACAGGGGGGAGGCTTAAGACTGAAGCTTTCTTT. This gives the protein CASRRTGGRLKTEAFF.

The chain has TRBV7-9 and TRBJ2-1; no clear D. The CDR3 contains 11 residues. Germline CDR1 and CDR2: SEHNR and FQNEAQ (reference sequence). Deletions cut 10 bases from V and 6 bases from J, with 10 bases between. Written as DNA, the CDR3 is TGTGCCACTACTCTAAGCAATGAGCAGTTCTTC. Residues: CATTLSNEQFF. Full variable domain (rest looked up from reference TRBV7-9 and TRBJ2-1): DTGVSQNPRHKITKRGQNVTFRCDPISEHNRLYWYRQTLGQGPEFLTYFQNEAQLEKSRLLSDRFSAERPKGSFSTLEIQRTEQGDSAMYLCATTLSNEQFFGPGTRLTVL.

Turning to this clone: An end of the junction does not agree with germline; a read error may underlie this. The V gene is TRBV6-5, the J gene TRBJ2-7, with D uncertain. The CDR3 sequence is 13 residues long. Germline assignment: CDR1 MNHEY and CDR2 SVGAGI. CDR3 in amino acids: CAISDGQAYEQYF. DNA for the CDR3: TGTGCCATCAGTGACGGGCAAGCCTACGAGCAGTACTTC.

A word on this clone: The junction departs from the called germline gene at one end, perhaps through a read error. The CDR3 sequence is CAGSPPGWDQPQHF. The CDR3 coding sequence is TGTGCCGGCAGCCCTCCGGGATGGGATCAGCCCCAGCATTTT. The chain employs TRBV28 and TRBJ1-5; D remains ambiguous. The CDR3 is 14 amino acids. Germline loops: CDR1 MDHEN, CDR2 SYDVKM. Full variable domain (rest looked up from reference TRBV28 and TRBJ1-5): DVKVTQSSRYLVKRTGEKVFLECVQDMDHENMFWYRQDPGLGLRLIYFSYDVKMKEKGDIPEGYSVSREKKERFSLILESASTNQTSMYLCAGSPPGWDQPQHFGDGTRLSIL.

J is TRBJ1-1 and V is TRBV5-4; TRBD1 is a possible D gene (5 bases). Germline CDR1 SGHNT, CDR2 YYREEE (reference sequence). V dropped 3 bases and J dropped 1 base, with 16 bases sitting between them. The CDR3 is 16 amino acids. CDR3: CASSSRGEGPNTEAFF. The CDR3 DNA follows: TGTGCCAGCAGCTCTCGCGGGGAGGGGCCGAACACTGAAGCTTTCTTT.

In this sample, this clone turned up a few times. CDR3 nucleotide sequence: TGTGCCAGCAGCTCGGACTACACCGGGGAGCTGTTTTTT. As protein: CASSSDYTGELFF. The V call is TRBV11-2, the J call TRBJ2-2, with D possibly being TRBD2 (5 bases). The V end was cut by 4 bases, the J end by 3 bases, with 6 bases between. CDR3 size: 13 residues. Germline V lookup: CDR1 SGHAT, CDR2 FQNNGV. The full variable domain, completed using reference TRBV11-2 and TRBJ2-2, is EAGVAQSPRYKIIEKRQSVAFWCNPISGHATLYWYQQILGQGPKLLIQFQNNGVVDDSQLPKDRFSAERLKGVDSTLKIQPAKLEDSAVYLCASSSDYTGELFFGEGSRLTVL.

This rearrangement joins TRBV7-9 to TRBJ2-7; D is unclear. The CDR3 runs to 13 residues. Germline V gene lookup returns CDR1 SEHNR and CDR2 FQNEAQ (reference sequence). Trimming left V 1 base short and J 3 bases short, with 7 bases between. Written as DNA, the CDR3 is TGTGCCAGCAGCTTAGAGACTTACTACGAGCAGTACTTC. Translation gives CASSLETYYEQYF.

J is TRBJ2-3 and V is TRBV14, with 7 bases aligning to TRBD2. V trimming: 2 bases; J trimming: 1 base; junction bases outside the gene matches: 9. CDR1 is SGHDN and CDR2 is FVKESK in the germline V gene. CDR3 size: 17 residues. The CDR3 DNA follows: TGTGCCAGCAGCCAACGGGAGGCTGGTCTACGCACAGATACGCAGTATTTT. Translated, it gives CASSQREAGLRTDTQYF.

The chain links TRBV2 to TRBJ1-5, with D hard to call. V dropped 2 bases and J dropped 0 bases, with 8 bases sitting between them. The CDR3 spans 15 residues. The germline gives CDR1 SNHLY, CDR2 FYNNEI. CDR3 protein: CASSERYYSNQPQHF. Written as DNA, the CDR3 is TGTGCCAGCAGTGAACGATATTATAGCAATCAGCCCCAGCATTTT.

In its sample, this clone was seen a few times. This chain links TRBV30 with TRBJ2-7, with a weak D call TRBD1 (7 bases). The CDR3 has 13 amino acids. Germline V CDR1 and CDR2: GTSNPN, SVGIG (reference sequence). V was cut by 0 bases and J by 6 bases, with 12 bases left in between. The CDR3 reads CAWSVSQGGEQYF. The DNA of the CDR3 is TGTGCCTGGAGTGTTTCGCAGGGGGGCGAGCAGTACTTC.

V usage is TRBV2 and J usage is TRBJ2-4, with 9 positions matching TRBD1. Unmatched junction bases numbered 6, after V lost 6 bases and J lost 3 bases. This CDR3 has 15 residues. CDR1 and CDR2 from the germline V gene are SNHLY and FYNNEI. The CDR3 coding sequence is TGTGCCAGCAGCGGACAGGGGATGGACAAAAACATTCAGTACTTC. It translates to CASSGQGMDKNIQYF. Full variable domain (outside the CDR3, taken from reference TRBV2 and TRBJ2-4): EPEVTQTPSHQVTQMGQEVILRCVPISNHLYFYWYRQILGQKVEFLVSFYNNEISEKSEIFDDQFSVERPDGSNFTLKIRSTKLEDSAMYFCASSGQGMDKNIQYFGAGTRLSVL.

This chain uses TRBV28 with TRBJ2-7; the match to TRBD1 covers 7 bases. Looked up from germline, CDR1 is MDHEN and CDR2 is SYDVKM. This CDR3 is 15 amino acids long. The junction had 10 bases not matched to a gene; V was cut back by 7 bases and J by 1 base. CDR3 nucleotide sequence: TGTGCCAGCAACTCCGGGACAGTCTTATCCTACGAGCAGTACTTC. Its protein product is CASNSGTVLSYEQYF.

The genes are TRBV28 and TRBJ1-1, with TRBD1 as a possible D gene (6 bases). The CDR3 contains 13 residues. The V gene lost 4 bases and the J gene lost 4 bases, with 10 bases spanning the gap. Germline assignment: CDR1 MDHEN and CDR2 SYDVKM. Here the CDR3 reads CASSSQGRTEAFF. The CDR3 DNA reads TGTGCCAGCAGTTCACAGGGTCGCACTGAAGCTTTCTTT.

The chain couples TRBV7-2 to TRBJ1-6; D uncertain. CDR1 and CDR2 from the germline V gene are SGHTA and FQGNSA. The CDR3 spans 12 residues. V lost 1 base and J lost 11, with 6 bases in between. CDR3 protein: CASSLGEAPLHF. CDR3 nucleotide sequence: TGTGCCAGCAGCTTAGGGGAGGCACCCCTCCACTTT. The full variable domain, its missing parts supplied by reference TRBV7-2 and TRBJ1-6, is GAGVSQSPSNKVTEKGKDVELRCDPISGHTALYWYRQSLGQGLEFLIYFQGNSAPDKSGLPSDRFSAERTGGSVSTLTIQRTQQEDSAVYLCASSLGEAPLHFGNGTRLTVT.

This clone was recorded only once. This chain links TRBV27 with TRBJ2-7; TRBD1 matches at 8 bases. V was pared by 3 bases and J by 2 bases, with 6 bases of the junction left unmatched. CDR1 and CDR2 (germline): MNHEY, SMNVEV (reference sequence). The CDR3 extends over 15 amino acids. The CDR3 bases are TGTGCCAGCAGTTTCCGGACAGGGAGTACCTACGAGCAGTACTTC. It yields the protein CASSFRTGSTYEQYF.

This chain joins TRBV28 and TRBJ1-1; D is unclear. Germline CDR1 and CDR2: MDHEN and SYDVKM. The ends were cut back, 3 bases at V and 1 base at J, with 15 bases in the middle. This CDR3 is 16 amino acids long. Here the CDR3 DNA reads TGTGCCAGCAGTTTCCCTCCTAGAGGCCCGAACACTGAAGCTTTCTTT. This gives the protein CASSFPPRGPNTEAFF.

The chain links TRBV4-1 to TRBJ1-5, with 8 bases that match TRBD1. The length of the CDR3 is 15 residues. The ends lost 2 bases at V and 4 bases at J; junction bases unmatched: 4. Germline-derived CDR1 and CDR2 are MGHRA and YSYEKL. The CDR3 DNA reads as TGCGCCAGCAGCCAACTAGGACAGGGTAATCAGCCCCAGCATTTT. Its translation is CASSQLGQGNQPQHF.

This sequence joins TRBV28 and TRBJ1-2; 7 positions agree with TRBD1. Germline lookup yields CDR1 MDHEN and CDR2 SYDVKM. V lost 5 bases and J lost 7; bases outside the gene matches: 10. The CDR3 is 14 residues long. CDR3 amino acids: CASSTPGTAFGYTF. Here the CDR3 DNA reads TGTGCCAGCAGTACCCCCGGGACAGCTTTTGGCTACACCTTC.

The chain uses TRBV28 and TRBJ2-1; 8 bases fit TRBD2. The CDR3 covers 15 residues. The J segment lost 5 bases and the V segment lost 6 bases, leaving 9 bases of the junction unmatched. CDR1 is MDHEN and CDR2 is SYDVKM in the germline V gene. The CDR3 DNA follows: TGTGCCAGCAGCGGGGGACTAGAGGAAAACAATGAGCAGTTCTTC. Residues: CASSGGLEENNEQFF. Complete variable domain (other parts from reference TRBV28 and TRBJ2-1): DVKVTQSSRYLVKRTGEKVFLECVQDMDHENMFWYRQDPGLGLRLIYFSYDVKMKEKGDIPEGYSVSREKKERFSLILESASTNQTSMYLCASSGGLEENNEQFFGPGTRLTVL.

V and J are TRBV27 and TRBJ2-2; D is possibly TRBD1 or TRBD2 (5 bases each). V was pared by 1 base and J by 2 bases, with 17 bases between. Germline V lookup: CDR1 MNHEY, CDR2 SMNVEV (reference sequence). The CDR3 runs 18 residues. The DNA of the CDR3 is TGTGCCAGCAGTTTATTGGCCCTCGGGGCCCCTAACACCGGGGAGCTGTTTTTT. It encodes CASSLLALGAPNTGELFF.

This clone was counted once. This chain uses TRBV28 with TRBJ2-1; possibly TRBD1 for D (6 bases). CDR1 and CDR2 from the germline V gene are MDHEN and SYDVKM. This CDR3 spans 18 amino acids. Trimming pared 0 bases from V and 0 bases from J, leaving 15 bases between. CDR3 residues: CASSLWGRGTNSYNEQFF. CDR3 sequence (DNA): TGTGCCAGCAGTTTATGGGGCAGGGGCACCAACTCCTACAATGAGCAGTTCTTC.

The V and J genes are TRBV5-1 and TRBJ1-4; 12 bases fit TRBD1. J gave up 11 bases and V 0 bases, and 2 bases lay outside the gene matches. Germline V gives CDR1 SGHRS, CDR2 YFSETQ. The CDR3 runs to 14 residues. The DNA of the CDR3 is TGCGCCAGCAGCTTGGTGGGACAGGGGGCCAAACTGTTTTTT. Its translation: CASSLVGQGAKLFF.

The chain has TRBV27 and TRBJ1-1; the match to TRBD1 covers 11 bases. V was pared by 5 bases and J by 4 bases, with 3 bases of the junction left unmatched. CDR3 length equals 14 residues. Germline-derived CDR1 and CDR2 are MNHEY and SMNVEV (reference sequence). The CDR3 coding sequence is TGTGCCAGCAGTGGGACAGGGGGTAGCACTGAAGCTTTCTTT. It translates to CASSGTGGSTEAFF.